Below, one TCR beta chain is given with its context. The data originate from a study of T cell changes during pregnancy in multiple sclerosis. The method was immunoSEQ multiplex PCR; TCRdb's version includes in-frame clones alone and lacks a portion of them. The data contain roughly 79,000 clones, under 95% of them singletons. The CDR3 is made up of 14 amino acids. J was trimmed by 0 bases and V by 4 bases; bases with no gene match: 5. Germline CDR1 and CDR2: GTSNPN and SVGIG (reference sequence). The chain is built from TRBV30 and TRBJ1-1; 7 positions match TRBD1. This specimen was CD4+ T cells from peripheral blood mononuclear cells, taken before pregnancy. This TCR derives from a female donor with multiple sclerosis, enrolled in a pregnancy study. The CDR3: CAWNPGTVNTEAFF. The CDR3 coding sequence is TGTGCCTGGAACCCCGGGACAGTGAACACTGAAGCTTTCTTT. The full variable domain, its missing parts supplied by reference TRBV30 and TRBJ1-1, is SQTIHQWPATLVQPVGSPLSLECTVEGTSNPNLYWYRQAAGRGLQLLFYSVGIGQISSEVPQNLSASRPQDRQFILSSKKLLLSDSGFYLCAWNPGTVNTEAFFGQGTRLTVV.